One T cell receptor beta chain is described in this entry. What it binds is unknown. Primers: 60 Vbeta forward and 13 Jbeta reverse. Libraries were prepared by immunoSEQ multiplex PCR; TCRdb keeps only in-frame clonotypes and omits some of them. This table holds around 190,000 clones, around 77% found once. The entry originates in a study of cytomegalovirus exposure and HLA in healthy donors. Across the whole study: Genotyping showed roughly 81% of almost 400 donors falling in the Caucasian-associated ancestry cluster. General study results and limits: Under in vitro conditions, a few CMV-associated chains were confirmed as specific for CMV antigens. Among CMV-associated TCR beta chains, most appeared HLA-restricted in a later analysis.

Trimming removed 4 bases at V and 4 bases at J, with 5 bases between. CDR3 length equals 11 residues. Germline lookup yields CDR1 SNHLY and CDR2 FYNNEI. The receptor was isolated from a man aged 55-75 years in good health and CMV-seronegative. The sample was PBMCs. The gene calls are TRBV2 and TRBJ2-7; D gene unclear. The CDR3 coding sequence is TGTGCCAGCAGTGGGCAGTACGAGCAGTACTTC. Protein product: CASSGQYEQYF. Together with reference TRBV2 and TRBJ2-7, the CDR3 gives the full variable domain: EPEVTQTPSHQVTQMGQEVILRCVPISNHLYFYWYRQILGQKVEFLVSFYNNEISEKSEIFDDQFSVERPDGSNFTLKIRSTKLEDSAMYFCASSGQYEQYFGPGTRLTVT.